A single sample is the source of the 4 T cell receptor beta chains below, sequenced in a study of T cell repertoires in cytomegalovirus infection. TCRdb re-analysed the reads in MiXCR, keeping a single row per CDR3 protein. The repertoire holds about 490,000 distinct CDR3 sequences, about 25% seen once, with less than 15% in the top ten. Specimen: PBMCs. These receptors came from a human donor in good health (CMV status not recorded). Some clones in this sample may be carry-over from other donors' samples.

The chain couples TRBV27 to TRBJ2-2, with D uncertain. The CDR3 totals 17 residues. V was pared by 0 bases and J by 0 bases, with 11 bases between. CDR1 and CDR2 (germline): MNHEY, SMNVEV (reference sequence). The CDR3 DNA reads as TGTGCCAGCAGTTTATCTTCTTGGCTAGCGAACACCGGGGAGCTGTTTTTT. This translates into CASSLSSWLANTGELFF.

This clonotype was counted a few times. The chain recombines TRBV7-9 with TRBJ2-1; 9 bases agree with TRBD2. Unmatched junction bases numbered 7, after V lost 1 base and J lost 0 bases. The CDR3 runs 18 residues. CDR1 is SEHNR and CDR2 is FQNEAQ in the germline V gene (reference sequence). CDR3 protein: CASSLGKQTSGSYNEQFF. In DNA, the CDR3 is TGTGCCAGCAGCTTAGGAAAACAGACTAGCGGCTCCTACAATGAGCAGTTCTTC.

J is TRBJ1-5 and V is TRBV7-6; D remains unclear. This CDR3 has 15 residues. Trimming pared 5 bases from V and 4 bases from J, leaving 15 bases between. Germline V CDR1 and CDR2: SGHVS, FNYEAQ. DNA of the CDR3: TGTGCCAGCAGCCTAGGTCGGACCGAAAATCAGCCCCAGCATTTT. Translation gives CASSLGRTENQPQHF.

This clonotype was seen a handful of times. V and J are TRBV11-2 and TRBJ2-5, with TRBD2 as a possible D gene (5 bases). Trimming took 2 bases from V and 5 from J, leaving 12 bases between them. Germline CDR1 is SGHAT and CDR2 is FQNNGV. This CDR3 contains 14 residues. The DNA of the CDR3 is TGTGCCAGCAGCTTATCCCCGGTAGCGGAGACCCAGTACTTC. Residues: CASSLSPVAETQYF.